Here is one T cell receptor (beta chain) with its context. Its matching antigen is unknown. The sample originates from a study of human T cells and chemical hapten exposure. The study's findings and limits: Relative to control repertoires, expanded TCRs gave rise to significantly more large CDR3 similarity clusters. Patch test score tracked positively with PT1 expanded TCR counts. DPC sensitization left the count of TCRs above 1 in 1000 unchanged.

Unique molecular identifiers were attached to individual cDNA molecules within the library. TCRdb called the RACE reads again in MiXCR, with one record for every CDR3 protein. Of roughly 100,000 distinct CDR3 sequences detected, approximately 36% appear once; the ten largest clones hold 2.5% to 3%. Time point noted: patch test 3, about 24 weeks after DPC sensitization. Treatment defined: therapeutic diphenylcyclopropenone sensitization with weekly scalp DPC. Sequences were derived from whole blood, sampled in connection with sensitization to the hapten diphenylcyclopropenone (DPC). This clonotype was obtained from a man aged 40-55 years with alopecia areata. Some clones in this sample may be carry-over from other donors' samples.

CDR3: CASSFHTGGDGYTF. Here the CDR3 DNA reads TGTGCCAGCAGCTTCCACACAGGGGGCGATGGCTACACCTTC. This chain links TRBV5-6 with TRBJ1-2, with 9 bases fitting TRBD1. The CDR3 contains 14 residues. Germline CDR1 is SGHDT and CDR2 is YYEEEE. Trimming at V came to 2 bases and at J to 6 bases, leaving 5 bases not matched to a gene. The full variable domain, its missing parts supplied by reference TRBV5-6 and TRBJ1-2, is DAGVTQSPTHLIKTRGQQVTLRCSPKSGHDTVSWYQQALGQGPQFIFQYYEEEERQRGNFPDRFSGHQFPNYSSELNVNALLLGDSALYLCASSFHTGGDGYTFGSGTRLTVV.